These T cell receptor beta chains were read from a single sample in a study of cytomegalovirus exposure and HLA in healthy donors. The data were produced by immunoSEQ multiplex PCR, yet TCRdb's version contains in-frame clones alone and is incomplete. Found here are about 140,000 clones, almost 80% of them singletons; the top ten hold about 1%. What was sequenced was PBMCs. The receptors stem from a man younger than 35 in good health and CMV-seronegative. Each CDR3 is given with its conserved first and last residue. D genes are given only for firm matches. Clone size is given for some rows only: seen once, a few or many times, or a class if the clone is expanded.

j_call v_call d_call clone_size cdr3_nt cdr3_aa
TRBJ1-5 TRBV2 TRBD1 . TGTGCCAGCAGACCCAAACAGGGGGCTAATCAGCCCCAGCATTTT CASRPKQGANQPQHF
TRBJ1-5 TRBV30 . . TGTGCCTGGAGGGGCGGGGGGAATCAGCCCCAGCATTTT CAWRGGGNQPQHF
TRBJ1-1 TRBV4-2 TRBD1 once TGTGCCAGCAGCCCGCATGGGACAGGGGACCCCCCTGAAGCTTTCTTT CASSPHGTGDPPEAFF
TRBJ2-1 TRBV23-1 TRBD1 once TGCGCCAGCAGGCCCTCCTCCCCCACCGGGACAGGTTTGTACAATGAGCAGTTCTTC CASRPSSPTGTGLYNEQFF
TRBJ2-1 TRBV4-3 TRBD1 . TGCGCCAGCAGCCAAGTTTTTTCATGGGGACAGAGAAATAATGAGCAGTTCTTC CASSQVFSWGQRNNEQFF
TRBJ1-1 TRBV10-3 . . TGTGCCATCAGTCAGGGATGGAACACTGAAGCTTTCTTT CAISQGWNTEAFF
TRBJ2-7 TRBV7-8 . . TGTGCCAGCAGCTTAGTTGGTATACCCTACGAGCAGTACTTC CASSLVGIPYEQYF
TRBJ2-1 TRBV9 TRBD2 . TGTGCCAGCAGCGTAGCGGGGGGTTTGATGGGGCAGAATGAGCAGTTCTTC CASSVAGGLMGQNEQFF
TRBJ1-1 TRBV5-6 . . TGTGCCAGCAGCCTATACGTCGCCCTAAACACTGAAGCTTTCTTT CASSLYVALNTEAFF
TRBJ2-5 TRBV2 TRBD1 . TGTGCCAGCAATTCCGTAGGCAGGGGGCTTACGGAGACCCAGTACTTC CASNSVGRGLTETQYF
TRBJ1-2 TRBV25-1 . . TGTGCCAGCAGGGAAGCAGGGTCAAACTATGGCTACACCTTC CASREAGSNYGYTF
TRBJ1-2 TRBV19 . . TGTGCCAGTAGTATCCCCGCGGGTAGGTCGGGCTACACCTTC CASSIPAGRSGYTF
TRBJ2-2 TRBV11-2 . . TGTGCCAGCAGCTTAAATCTCGGGGAGCTGTTTTTT CASSLNLGELFF
TRBJ2-1 TRBV9 TRBD2 . TGTGCCAGCAGCCCAAGCGGGGGGGCATGGGGGGAGCAGTTCTTC CASSPSGGAWGEQFF
TRBJ1-5 TRBV6-1 TRBD1 . TGTGCCAGCAGTGGATGGACAGGAAGCAATCAGCCCCAGCATTTT CASSGWTGSNQPQHF
TRBJ2-2 TRBV27 . . TGTGCCAGCAGTTTCACGGTGGACACCGGGGAGCTGTTTTTT CASSFTVDTGELFF
TRBJ2-7 TRBV6-5 . few TGTGCCAGCAGTTACCAGGGTGGCCACTACGAGCAGTACTTC CASSYQGGHYEQYF
TRBJ1-4 TRBV14 TRBD1 . TGTGCCAGCAGCCGGGACAGGGCTACTAATGAAAAACTGTTTTTT CASSRDRATNEKLFF
TRBJ1-2 TRBV7-2 . once TGTGCCAGCAGCCTCCAGGGAGGAGGGTTGGGCTATGGCTACACCTTC CASSLQGGGLGYGYTF
TRBJ2-1 TRBV18 TRBD1 . TGTGCCAGCTCACCCAGGGACAGGGAGAACAATGAGCAGTTCTTC CASSPRDRENNEQFF
TRBJ1-5 TRBV12-5 TRBD1 . TGTGCTAGTGGTTCGACAGGGGGCAATCAGCCCCAGCATTTT CASGSTGGNQPQHF
TRBJ1-3 TRBV13 . few TGTGCCAGCAGCTCCCCAAGGGGCTACTCTGGAAACACCATATATTTT CASSSPRGYSGNTIYF
TRBJ2-2 TRBV19 . once TGTGCCAGTAGCCCCCCCGGGAAGGTGGCCGGGGAGCTGTTTTTT CASSPPGKVAGELFF
TRBJ1-5 TRBV19 . . TGTGCCAGTAGTATAGCCAGGGATCAGCCCCAGCATTTT CASSIARDQPQHF
TRBJ2-3 TRBV7-9 TRBD2 . TGTGCCAGCAGCTTAGGGTCTGTAGCGGGGGGCACAGATACGCAGTATTTT CASSLGSVAGGTDTQYF
TRBJ1-2 TRBV19 . . TGTGCCAGTAGTGCCCGACCCGGCGGGGAGATCTATGGCTACACCTTC CASSARPGGEIYGYTF
TRBJ2-1 TRBV13 . . TGTGCCAGCAGCGCCGGACTCGGTGAGCAGTTCTTC CASSAGLGEQFF
TRBJ1-1 TRBV27 TRBD1 . TGTGCCAGCAGTTTATGGGGACAGCTGAACACTGAAGCTTTCTTT CASSLWGQLNTEAFF
TRBJ2-2 TRBV30 TRBD1 . TGTGCCTGGAGTGTACAGGGGGGCACCGGGGAGCTGTTTTTT CAWSVQGGTGELFF
TRBJ1-1 TRBV7-2 TRBD1 . TGTGCCAGCAGGAGGGACAGCCCAGGCGAAGCTTTCTTT CASRRDSPGEAFF
TRBJ1-5 TRBV23-1 . . TGCGCCAGCAGGGATCCGCGGGGGGCATTTGATACCAATCAGCCCCAGCATTTT CASRDPRGAFDTNQPQHF
TRBJ1-5 TRBV6-5 TRBD1 few TGTGCCAGCAGCCTCGGACAGGGCCTTTATCCCCAGCATTTT CASSLGQGLYPQHF
TRBJ1-1 TRBV11-1 TRBD1 . TGTGCCAGCAGCTCGACAGGGGGCGGGACTGAAGCTTTCTTT CASSSTGGGTEAFF
TRBJ1-2 TRBV7-9 TRBD1 . TGTGCCAGCAGCTCCGGACAGGGGGGGTATGGCTACACCTTC CASSSGQGGYGYTF
TRBJ2-4 TRBV2 . . TGTGCCAGCAGCGAGTATTACAGGGACCGATCAGCCAAAAACATTCAGTACTTC CASSEYYRDRSAKNIQYF
TRBJ1-1 TRBV12-5 TRBD1 once TGTGCTAGTGGTTTTTTTTTAACAGGGGGCATGGGCACTGAAGCTTTCTTT CASGFFLTGGMGTEAFF
TRBJ2-7 TRBV11-3 . . TGTGCCAGCAGCTTAGGTCTCTCTGGCAACGAGCAGTACTTC CASSLGLSGNEQYF
TRBJ1-6 TRBV12-2 . . TGTGCAAGTCGCTTAGTGGGCCACGGCTATAATTCACCCCTCCACTTT CASRLVGHGYNSPLHF
TRBJ1-1 TRBV9 . . TGTGCCAGCAGCGTAGCTGACAGCCTGAACACTGAAGCTTTCTTT CASSVADSLNTEAFF
TRBJ1-2 TRBV7-2 . . TGTGCCAGCAGCTCCCAATCCTCAGGGGCTGGAGGCTACACCTTC CASSSQSSGAGGYTF
TRBJ1-3 TRBV19 . once TGTGCCAGTAGTATAACAGACTCTGGAAACACCATATATTTT CASSITDSGNTIYF
TRBJ2-3 TRBV4-3 TRBD2 . TGCGCCAGCAGCCAAGAGCGGGGGGGGGCAGATACGCAGTATTTT CASSQERGGADTQYF
TRBJ2-3 TRBV15 TRBD1 . TGTGCCACCAGCAACAGGGGGAGAGGAGATACGCAGTATTTT CATSNRGRGDTQYF
TRBJ1-2 TRBV6-5 . . TGTGCCAGCACTCAAGGGGCACGGGGGGGCTACACCTTC CASTQGARGGYTF
TRBJ2-5 TRBV7-8 . . TGTGCCAGCAGCTTAGCGCGGGACCCCACGTTAGGGACCCAGTACTTC CASSLARDPTLGTQYF
TRBJ2-7 TRBV7-9 TRBD1 . TGTTCCAGCAGCTTTCCGCAAGGGGGGACAGGCTACGAGCAGTACTTC CSSSFPQGGTGYEQYF
TRBJ2-7 TRBV6-6 . . TGTGCCAGCAGTTTACTCGGTCAGGTATCAGCCTACGAGCAGTACTTC CASSLLGQVSAYEQYF
TRBJ1-3 TRBV5-1 . . TGCGCCAGCAGCTTGGCCGGTACTGGAAACACCATATATTTT CASSLAGTGNTIYF
TRBJ1-6 TRBV10-3 TRBD1 . TGTGCCATCCAGGGGGACCTCCCGAATTCACCCCTCCACTTT CAIQGDLPNSPLHF
TRBJ1-1 TRBV11-2 . once TGTGCCAGCAGCTTAGGGAGCATCGAAGCTTTCTTT CASSLGSIEAFF
TRBJ1-2 TRBV30 TRBD1 few TGTGCCTGGAGTTCCACAGGGGGCTATGGCTACACCTTC CAWSSTGGYGYTF
TRBJ2-2 TRBV5-6 TRBD2 once TGTGCCAGCAGCTTCAGGACTAGCCGCAACACCGGGGAGCTGTTTTTT CASSFRTSRNTGELFF
TRBJ1-1 TRBV6-5 . . TGTGCCAGCAGTTCTGGAGGCAATAATTTTAACACTGAAGCTTTCTTT CASSSGGNNFNTEAFF
TRBJ1-5 TRBV10-2 TRBD1 . TGCGCCAGCAGTGCAGGGGGCTGGAGCAATCAGCCCCAGCATTTT CASSAGGWSNQPQHF
TRBJ1-2 TRBV7-2 TRBD1 . TGTGCCAGCAGCCTCGGACAGGGAATGGGAGGTGGCTACACCTTC CASSLGQGMGGGYTF
TRBJ2-2 TRBV5-1 . . TGCGCCAGCAGCCAAACATACCCCGGGGTCACGAACACCGGGGAGCTGTTTTTT CASSQTYPGVTNTGELFF